This T cell receptor (beta chain) was found in a study of cytomegalovirus exposure and HLA in healthy donors. The PCR ran on 60 Vbeta and 13 Jbeta primers. The protocol was immunoSEQ multiplex PCR, while the TCRdb copy is restricted to in-frame clones and leaves out a portion. The sample lists approximately 150,000 clones, about four fifths occurring once. The CDR3 has 14 amino acids. The germline gives CDR1 KGHSH, CDR2 LQKENI. V was trimmed by 3 bases and J by 10 bases, leaving 16 bases between them. This chain uses TRBV18 with TRBJ2-1, with a tentative D call TRBD2 (5 bases). The sequenced sample was PBMCs. The clonotype originates from a woman younger than 35 in good health and CMV-seropositive. CDR3 in DNA: TGTGCCAGCTCACCCCCAACACTAGGTGTCGAGCAGTTCTTC. The encoded protein is CASSPPTLGVEQFF. Combining the CDR3 with reference TRBV18 and TRBJ2-1 gives the whole variable domain NAGVMQNPRHLVRRRGQEARLRCSPMKGHSHVYWYRQLPEEGLKFMVYLQKENIIDESGMPKERFSAEFPKEGPSILRIQQVVRGDSAAYFCASSPPTLGVEQFFGPGTRLTVL.